This T cell receptor beta chain came from a study of T cells in Graves' hyperthyroidism and ophthalmopathy. Amplification of TCR beta CDR3 regions used RNA as the template. An initial round of RT-PCR targeting the TCR CDR3 relied on the HTBI primer set. TCRdb itself ran the multiplex PCR reads through MiXCR, one entry per CDR3 protein. The sample includes hundreds of thousands of distinct CDR3 sequences, about 14% of them seen just once. The CDR3 spans 13 residues. J gave up 3 bases and V 5 bases, and 2 bases lay outside the gene matches. Germline V lookup: CDR1 SGHVS, CDR2 FQNEAQ. This clonotype was counted many times.

The clonotype was recovered from a woman under 30 with Graves' hyperthyroidism. This sequence joins TRBV7-8 and TRBJ2-5; 8 bases match TRBD1. Sequencing was performed on blood. The CDR3 loop reads CASSTDREETQYF. The CDR3 region has the DNA TGTGCCAGCAGCACGGACAGGGAAGAGACCCAGTACTTC. The full variable domain, with the rest looked up from reference TRBV7-8 and TRBJ2-5, is GAGVSQSPRYKVAKRGQDVALRCDPISGHVSLFWYQQALGQGPEFLTYFQNEAQLDKSGLPSDRFFAERPEGSVSTLKIQRTQQEDSAVYLCASSTDREETQYFGPGTRLLVL.